This T cell receptor beta chain was sequenced for a study of cytomegalovirus exposure and HLA in healthy donors. Details on this clone: The antigen remains undetermined.

PCR employed 60 Vbeta and 13 Jbeta primers. The table came from immunoSEQ multiplex PCR; TCRdb's copy has only in-frame clones and leaves some out. The sample carries some 120,000 clones, approximately 61% recorded once. Study-wide results and caveats: Donors were assumed by presence/absence analyses to have roughly uniform sequencing depth. Analysis was carried out at a later point, and it linked a missense DCLRE1C variant to TCR beta V- and J-gene trimming. A later analysis reported that several of the most significant clusters appeared to be linked to common viral pathogens, among them Epstein-Barr virus.

The receptor's source is a man aged 30-40 years in good health and CMV-seropositive. The sample comprised PBMCs.

Here the CDR3 reads CASSLGTGWDEKLFF. In DNA, the CDR3 is TGTGCCAGCAGCTTAGGGACAGGCTGGGATGAAAAACTGTTTTTT. V and J are TRBV7-9 and TRBJ1-4; 7 nucleotides align to TRBD1. The CDR3 sequence is 15 residues long. V gave up 1 base and J gave up 6 bases; unmatched junction bases: 5. CDR1 SEHNR and CDR2 FQNEAQ come from the germline V gene (reference sequence).